This T cell receptor beta chain was sequenced in a study of blood T cells in healthy people across ages. Overall study results and limits: The study lacked donor CMV status, which possibly confounded expanded clonotype changes. Estimated diversity, derived from one million T cells, was regarded as an underestimate.

This clonotype was picked up many times. Antigen: not known. Primers used in a second PCR of about 7 to 11 cycles were a sample-barcoded 5' primer and a J-beta primer mix. TCRdb called the 5' RACE reads again in MiXCR, with one record for every CDR3 protein. In the table there are around 870,000 distinct CDR3 sequences, more than 25% of which are singletons. Healthy individuals of Caucasian origin from Russia, aged about 6 to 95, served as donors. Deletions cut 6 bases from V and 4 bases from J, with 8 bases between. Germline V lookup: CDR1 SGHRS, CDR2 YFSETQ. The CDR3 has 11 amino acids. The sample was blood. The sequence was obtained from a woman aged 80 or older in good health. The chain joins TRBV5-1 to TRBJ2-7; possibly TRBD1 for D (6 bases). The CDR3 DNA reads as TGCGCCAGCAAGGGGGAATACGAGCAGTACTTC. It codes for CASKGEYEQYF.